This T cell receptor (beta chain) came from a study of Tregs in tolerant kidney transplant recipients. Whole-study findings and limits: Donor-specific Treg expansion exceeded global Treg expansion in tolerant patients, suggesting antigen drive. Changing PCR primers prevented nucleotide comparison between some patients' samples.

Using immunoSEQ multiplex PCR, the repertoire was profiled, and TCRdb retains in-frame clones only, with some absent. In the table there are nearly 95,000 clones, more than 85% of which are singletons. As to this clone: The antigen is not known.

Unstimulated regulatory T cells (CD4+CD25+CD127-), CD4+CD25- non-regulatory cells, CD4 and CD8 cells were FACS-sorted from thawed PBMCs. The germline V and J ends were trimmed by 3 bases and 3 bases, with 15 bases remaining between them. The CDR3 loop spans 16 amino acids. CDR1 is LNHDA, CDR2 SQIVND, per germline (reference sequence). This TCR was recovered from a human donor who received a combined kidney and bone marrow transplant. The sequenced sample was CD4+ T cells from blood, obtained before the transplant. The V and J genes are TRBV19 and TRBJ2-1; weak D call: TRBD2 (5 bases). This chain's CDR3 is CASSMAGGAFYNEQFF. The CDR3 DNA sequence: TGTGCCAGTAGTATGGCCGGAGGAGCTTTCTACAATGAGCAGTTCTTC.